This T cell receptor beta chain comes out of a study of identical twins. Notes on the study in general: Potential partial confounding of zero-insertion analyses by invariant MAIT and iNKT cells was noted.

The sample holds many counts of this clonotype. What it binds is not known. Per germline, CDR1 SEHNR and CDR2 FQNEAQ (reference sequence). The CDR3 spans 15 residues. V lost 3 bases to trimming and J lost 6 bases; unmatched junction nucleotides: 6. Addition of a universal primer site occurred through template switching, and cDNA carried unique molecular identifiers. TCRdb reprocessed the 5' RACE reads with MiXCR, giving one entry per CDR3 protein. This sample has roughly 290,000 distinct CDR3 sequences, with under 9.5% found just once. These same records also appear under a second study, on yellow fever vaccine responses in identical twins.

The TCR sequence derives from a woman between 18 and 29 years old in good health. Sequenced sample: memory (CD45RO+) T cells sorted from blood. The chain has TRBV7-9 and TRBJ2-1; TRBD2 agrees at 9 bases. CDR3 in amino acids: CASSLSGTSSNEQFF. In nucleotides, the CDR3 is TGTGCCAGCAGCTTGTCCGGGACTAGCTCCAATGAGCAGTTCTTC.